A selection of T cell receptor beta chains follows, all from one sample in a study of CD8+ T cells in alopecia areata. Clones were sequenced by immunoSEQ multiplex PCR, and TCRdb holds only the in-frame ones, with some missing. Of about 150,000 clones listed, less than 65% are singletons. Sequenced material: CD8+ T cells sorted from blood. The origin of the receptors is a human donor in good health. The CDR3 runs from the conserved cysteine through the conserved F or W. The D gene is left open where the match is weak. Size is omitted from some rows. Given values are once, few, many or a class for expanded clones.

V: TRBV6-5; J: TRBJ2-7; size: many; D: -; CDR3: CASSITTGTVYEQYF; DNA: TGTGCCAGCAGCATTACCACAGGGACGGTCTACGAGCAGTACTTC
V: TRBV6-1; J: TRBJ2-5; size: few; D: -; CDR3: CASSEVGRGQETQYF; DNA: TGTGCCAGCAGTGAAGTGGGCAGAGGACAAGAGACCCAGTACTTC
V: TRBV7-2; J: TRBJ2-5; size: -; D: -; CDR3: CASSFTGSGQTQYF; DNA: TGTGCCAGCAGCTTCACAGGGAGCGGGCAGACCCAGTACTTC
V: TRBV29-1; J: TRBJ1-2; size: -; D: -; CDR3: CSVETRGGYTF; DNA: TGCAGCGTTGAAACGAGGGGCGGCTACACCTTC
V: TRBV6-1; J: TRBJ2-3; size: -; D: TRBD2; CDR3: CASSDGLAGSDTQYF; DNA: TGTGCCAGCAGTGATGGTCTAGCGGGATCAGATACGCAGTATTTT
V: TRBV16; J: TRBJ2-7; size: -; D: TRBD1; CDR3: CASSQAWTGPAYEQYF; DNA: TGTGCCAGCAGCCAAGCTTGGACAGGCCCTGCCTACGAGCAGTACTTC
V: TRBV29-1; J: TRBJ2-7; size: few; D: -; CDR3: CSVAGRSEQYF; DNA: TGCAGCGTTGCAGGGAGAAGCGAGCAGTACTTC
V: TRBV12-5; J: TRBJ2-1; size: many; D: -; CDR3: CASGLVQEAALYNEQFF; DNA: TGTGCTAGTGGTTTGGTACAGGAGGCAGCCCTCTACAATGAGCAGTTCTTC
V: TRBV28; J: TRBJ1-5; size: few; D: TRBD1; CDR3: CASSLTPGQGINQPQHF; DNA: TGTGCCAGCAGTCTCACTCCGGGACAGGGGATTAATCAGCCCCAGCATTTT
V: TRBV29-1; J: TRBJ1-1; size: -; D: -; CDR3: CSVEMGLLGPNTEAFF; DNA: TGCAGCGTCGAGATGGGCCTCTTGGGGCCTAACACTGAAGCTTTCTTT
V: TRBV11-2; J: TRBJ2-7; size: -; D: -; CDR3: CASSLAVWQGSYEQYF; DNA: TGTGCCAGCAGCTTAGCGGTGTGGCAGGGGTCCTACGAGCAGTACTTC
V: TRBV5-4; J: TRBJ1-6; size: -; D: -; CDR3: CATTDRREGANSPLHF; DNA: TGTGCGACTACCGACCGAAGGGAGGGAGCAAATTCACCCCTCCACTTT
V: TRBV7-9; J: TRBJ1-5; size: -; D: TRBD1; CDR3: CASSLGTGGNQPQHF; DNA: TGTGCCAGCAGCTTAGGGACAGGGGGCAATCAGCCCCAGCATTTT
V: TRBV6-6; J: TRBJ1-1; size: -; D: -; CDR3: CASSTRRDTEAFF; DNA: TGTGCCAGCAGTACTCGGAGGGACACTGAAGCTTTCTTT
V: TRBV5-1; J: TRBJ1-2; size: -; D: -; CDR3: CASSLGEVRDYGYTF; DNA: TGCGCCAGCAGCTTGGGGGAGGTACGAGACTATGGCTACACCTTC
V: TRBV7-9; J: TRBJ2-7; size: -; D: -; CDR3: CASRDPDDYEQYF; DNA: TGTGCCAGCAGGGACCCTGACGACTACGAGCAGTACTTC
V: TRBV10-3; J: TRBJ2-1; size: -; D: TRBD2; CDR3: CAISEYPRTSGRAGYNEQFF; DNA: TGTGCCATCAGTGAGTACCCCCGGACTAGCGGGAGGGCCGGTTACAATGAGCAGTTCTTC
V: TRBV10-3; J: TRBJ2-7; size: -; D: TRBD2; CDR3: CATGGDTPNEQYF; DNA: TGTGCCACCGGGGGGGACACCCCCAACGAGCAGTACTTC
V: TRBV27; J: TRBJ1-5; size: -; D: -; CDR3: CASSLSGASGQPQHF; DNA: TGTGCCAGCAGTTTATCGGGGGCGTCCGGTCAGCCCCAGCATTTT
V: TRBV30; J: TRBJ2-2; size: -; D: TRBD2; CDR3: CAWRGGETGELFF; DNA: TGTGCCTGGAGGGGAGGGGAAACCGGGGAGCTGTTTTTT
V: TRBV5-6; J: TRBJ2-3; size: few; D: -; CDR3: CASSLESDTQYF; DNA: TGTGCCAGCAGCTTGGAGTCAGATACGCAGTATTTT
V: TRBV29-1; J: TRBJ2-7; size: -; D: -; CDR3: CSVEEARYPFYEQYF; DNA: TGCAGCGTTGAAGAAGCCAGGTACCCCTTCTACGAGCAGTACTTC
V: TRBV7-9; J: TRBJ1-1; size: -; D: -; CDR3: CASSPPRPRQNTEAFF; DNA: TGTGCCAGCAGCCCCCCCCGGCCAAGACAGAACACTGAAGCTTTCTTT
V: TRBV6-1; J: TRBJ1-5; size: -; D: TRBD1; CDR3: CAAVLSTGVNQPQHF; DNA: TGTGCTGCTGTACTTTCGACAGGGGTCAATCAGCCCCAGCATTTT
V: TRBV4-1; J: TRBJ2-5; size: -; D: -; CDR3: CASSPGGVREQYF; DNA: TGCGCCAGCAGCCCGGGTGGGGTCCGGGAGCAGTACTTC
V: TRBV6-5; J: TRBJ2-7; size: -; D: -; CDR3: CASSYETGVGEQYF; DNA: TGTGCCAGCAGTTACGAGACGGGTGTAGGGGAGCAGTACTTC
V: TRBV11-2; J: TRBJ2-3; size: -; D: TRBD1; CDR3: CASSSRQGYTDTQYF; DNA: TGTGCCAGCAGCTCCCGACAGGGATACACAGATACGCAGTATTTT
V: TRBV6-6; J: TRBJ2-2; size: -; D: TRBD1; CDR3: CASSPLGQGATGELFF; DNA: TGTGCCAGCAGTCCCCTAGGACAGGGGGCTACCGGGGAGCTGTTTTTT
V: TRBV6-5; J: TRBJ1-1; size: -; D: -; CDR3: CASSLTLTGENTEAFF; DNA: TGTGCCAGCAGTTTAACTTTGACAGGAGAGAACACTGAAGCTTTCTTT
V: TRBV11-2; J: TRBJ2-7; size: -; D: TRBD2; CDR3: CASSALPGLGVEQYF; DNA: TGTGCCAGCAGCGCTTTACCGGGACTAGGGGTTGAGCAGTACTTC
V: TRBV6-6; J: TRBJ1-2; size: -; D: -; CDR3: CASPQDPGVPDYGYTF; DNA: TGTGCCAGCCCCCAGGACCCGGGAGTCCCAGACTACGGCTACACCTTC
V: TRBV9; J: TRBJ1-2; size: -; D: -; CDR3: CASSLGGSYGYTF; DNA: TGTGCCAGCAGCCTGGGTGGGAGCTATGGCTACACCTTC
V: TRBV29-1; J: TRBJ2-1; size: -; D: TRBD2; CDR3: CSVEDRERETYNEQFF; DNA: TGCAGCGTTGAAGATAGAGAGCGGGAGACCTACAATGAGCAGTTCTTC
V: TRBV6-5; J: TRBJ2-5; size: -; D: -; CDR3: CASSLRFQETQYF; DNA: TGTGCCAGCAGTTTGCGTTTCCAAGAGACCCAGTACTTC
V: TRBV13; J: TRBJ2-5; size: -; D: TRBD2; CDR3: CASSSDSGSGETQYF; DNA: TGTGCCAGCAGCTCGGATAGCGGGAGTGGAGAGACCCAGTACTTC
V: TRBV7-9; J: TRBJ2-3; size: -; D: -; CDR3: CASSPKAPDTQYF; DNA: TGTGCCAGCAGTCCAAAGGCCCCAGATACGCAGTATTTT
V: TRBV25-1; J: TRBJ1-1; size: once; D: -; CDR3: CASSDVGKTEAFF; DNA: TGTGCCAGCAGTGACGTGGGGAAAACTGAAGCTTTCTTT
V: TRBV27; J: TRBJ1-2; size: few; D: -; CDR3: CASSLSHTGFYGYTF; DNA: TGTGCCAGCAGTTTATCCCACACAGGCTTTTATGGCTACACCTTC
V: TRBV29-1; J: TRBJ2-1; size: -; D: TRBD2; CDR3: CSVILAGATLSYNEQFF; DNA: TGCAGCGTTATACTAGCGGGAGCGACCCTCTCCTACAATGAGCAGTTCTTC
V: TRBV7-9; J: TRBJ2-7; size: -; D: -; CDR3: CATGGRAHEQYF; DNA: TGTGCCACCGGGGGCAGGGCCCACGAGCAGTACTTC
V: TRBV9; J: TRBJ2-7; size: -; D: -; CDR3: CASSVSGSGYEQYF; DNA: TGTGCCAGCAGCGTATCTGGTAGCGGCTACGAGCAGTACTTC
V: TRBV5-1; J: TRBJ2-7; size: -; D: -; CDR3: CASRPESYEQYF; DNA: TGCGCCAGCAGACCGGAATCCTACGAGCAGTACTTC
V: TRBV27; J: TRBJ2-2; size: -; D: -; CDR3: CASWLGQPLNTGELFF; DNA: TGTGCCAGCTGGCTCGGGCAGCCCTTGAACACCGGGGAGCTGTTTTTT
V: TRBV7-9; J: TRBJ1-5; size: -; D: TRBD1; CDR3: CASSLGDRRQPQHF; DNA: TGTGCCAGCAGCTTAGGGGACAGAAGACAGCCCCAGCATTTT
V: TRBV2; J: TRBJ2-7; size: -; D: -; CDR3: CASTRTASYEQYF; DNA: TGTGCCAGCACGCGGACAGCCTCCTACGAGCAGTACTTC
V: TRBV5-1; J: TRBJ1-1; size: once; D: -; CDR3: CASRPDVRRTEAFF; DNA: TGCGCCAGCAGACCGGACGTAAGGAGGACTGAAGCTTTCTTT
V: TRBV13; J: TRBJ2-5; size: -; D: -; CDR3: CASSLGGGSLETQYF; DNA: TGTGCCAGCAGCTTAGGCGGGGGTTCTTTGGAGACCCAGTACTTC
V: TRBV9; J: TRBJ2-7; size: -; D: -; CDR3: CASSFREGAYEQYF; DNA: TGTGCCAGCAGCTTCAGAGAGGGGGCCTACGAGCAGTACTTC
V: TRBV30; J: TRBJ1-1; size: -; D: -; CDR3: CACQIYGFPNTEAFF; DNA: TGTGCCTGCCAAATTTACGGATTTCCGAACACTGAAGCTTTCTTT
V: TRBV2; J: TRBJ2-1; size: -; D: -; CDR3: CASSEYGGLSYNEQFF; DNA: TGTGCCAGCAGTGAATATGGCGGGCTAAGCTACAATGAGCAGTTCTTC
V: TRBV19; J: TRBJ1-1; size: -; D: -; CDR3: CASSRGPMNTEAFF; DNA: TGTGCCAGTAGTAGAGGGCCCATGAACACTGAAGCTTTCTTT
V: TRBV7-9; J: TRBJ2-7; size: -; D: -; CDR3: CASSLGALSYEQYF; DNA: TGTGCCAGCAGCTTAGGCGCCTTGTCCTACGAGCAGTACTTC
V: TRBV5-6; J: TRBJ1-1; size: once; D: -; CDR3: CASSLDGLNTEAFF; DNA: TGTGCCAGCAGCTTGGACGGACTGAACACTGAAGCTTTCTTT
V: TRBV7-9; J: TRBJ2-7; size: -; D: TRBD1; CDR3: CASSLLGQGDEQYF; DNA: TGTGCCAGCAGCTTACTCGGACAGGGGGACGAGCAGTACTTC